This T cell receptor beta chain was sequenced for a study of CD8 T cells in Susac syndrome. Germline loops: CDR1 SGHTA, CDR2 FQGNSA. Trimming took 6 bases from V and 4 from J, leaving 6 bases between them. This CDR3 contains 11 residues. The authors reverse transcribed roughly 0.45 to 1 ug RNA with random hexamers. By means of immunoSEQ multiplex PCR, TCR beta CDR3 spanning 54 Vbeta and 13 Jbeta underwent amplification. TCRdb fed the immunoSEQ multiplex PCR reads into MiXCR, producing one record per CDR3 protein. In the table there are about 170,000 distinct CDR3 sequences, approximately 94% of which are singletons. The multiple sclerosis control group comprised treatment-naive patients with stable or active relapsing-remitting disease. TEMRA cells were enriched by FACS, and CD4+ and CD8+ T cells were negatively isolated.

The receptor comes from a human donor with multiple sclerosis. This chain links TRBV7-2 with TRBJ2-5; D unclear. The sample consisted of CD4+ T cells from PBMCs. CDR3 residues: CASRNTETQYF. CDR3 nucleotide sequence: TGTGCCAGCAGGAATACAGAGACCCAGTACTTC.